Below, 18 T cell receptor beta chains from the same sample are listed, as sequenced in a study of post-analysis software for immune sequencing data. Tagging with unique molecular identifiers was a feature of the TCR beta cDNA libraries. Each CDR3 protein gets one entry after TCRdb re-called the PCR reads with MiXCR. The sample lists roughly 150,000 distinct CDR3 sequences; under 40% were seen once. This specimen consisted of blood, obtained after autologous hematopoietic stem cell transplantation. The receptor source for this set is a girl aged 5 to 17 with multiple sclerosis.

V gene TRBV28 combines with J gene TRBJ1-2, with D uncertain. Germline values: CDR1 MDHEN, CDR2 SYDVKM. The CDR3 is made up of 10 amino acids. The germline V and J ends were trimmed by 10 bases and 4 bases, with 7 bases remaining between them. The CDR3 bases are TGTGCCACCTACCTCTATGGCTACACCTTC. It yields the protein CATYLYGYTF.

This clonotype has more than one count but fewer than ten. The CDR3 DNA sequence: TGTGCCACCAGCAGAGAGGGATTGAAGACATTCCGGCAAGAGACCCAGTACTTC. Its translation is CATSREGLKTFRQETQYF. This chain links TRBV15 with TRBJ2-5; D is undetermined. This CDR3 contains 18 residues. Germline V gene data show CDR1 as LNHNV and CDR2 as YYDKDF (reference sequence). Trimming took off 0 bases at V and 2 bases at J, with 19 bases between the two ends.

This sequence joins TRBV6-6 and TRBJ2-4, with 9 bases that match TRBD2. The last part of the DNA fits TRBJ2-7 better; the J call may be wrong. CDR3 size: 14 residues. The germline CDR1 and CDR2 sequences are MNHNY and SVGAGI (reference sequence). DNA of the CDR3: TGTGCCAGCACTACCGGGACTAGCTCACCCGAGCAGTACTTC. Its translation: CASTTGTSSPEQYF.

A few counts support this clonotype. The chain joins TRBV5-1 to TRBJ2-4, with no clear D. Trimming shortened V by 3 bases and J by 3 bases, and 19 bases separated the two germline ends. This CDR3 has 17 amino acids. Germline V lookup: CDR1 SGHRS, CDR2 YFSETQ. The CDR3 coding sequence is TGCGCCAGCAGCTCGCTCGACCCATATGAAGGCAAAAACATTCAGTACTTC. Its protein is CASSSLDPYEGKNIQYF. Using reference TRBV5-1 and TRBJ2-4 for the parts outside the CDR3, the full variable domain is KAGVTQTPRYLIKTRGQQVTLSCSPISGHRSVSWYQQTPGQGLQFLFEYFSETQRNKGNFPGRFSGRQFSNSRSEMNVSTLELGDSALYLCASSSLDPYEGKNIQYFGAGTRLSVL.

DNA of the CDR3: TGCAGTGCTACCAGCGGCCGCTCCTACAATGAGCAGTTCTTC. This translates into CSATSGRSYNEQFF. The chain has TRBV20-1 and TRBJ2-1; a possible D gene is TRBD2 (5 bases). The ends were cut back, 4 bases at V and 0 bases at J, with 10 bases in the middle. The CDR3 length is 14 residues. Germline-derived CDR1 and CDR2 are DFQATT and SNEGSKA (reference sequence).

The rearrangement uses TRBV5-5 and TRBJ2-7; D gene uncertain. This CDR3 is built from 15 residues. Germline V gene sequence: CDR1 SGHKS, CDR2 YYEKEE (reference sequence). The V gene lost 0 bases and the J gene lost 3 bases, with 13 bases spanning the gap. The CDR3 region has the DNA TGTGCCAGCAGCTTGGACCCCGAACCGCTCTACGAGCAGTACTTC. This sequence encodes CASSLDPEPLYEQYF.

This clonotype was seen a few times. Just one base apart from a much larger clone, this may be a read error. The rearrangement joins TRBV7-3 to TRBJ2-1; D remains unclear. Germline CDR1 is SGHTA and CDR2 is FQGTGA. The CDR3 sequence is 15 residues long. The chain's CDR3 is CASSLSWTTANGQFF. CDR3 DNA sequence: TGTGCCAGCAGCTTATCGTGGACCACGGCCAATGGGCAGTTCTTC.

This clonotype has only a few counts. This sequence joins TRBV6-1 and TRBJ2-7, with a possible D match to TRBD2 (6 bases). This CDR3 is built from 14 residues. Germline CDR1 reads MNHNS; CDR2 reads SASEGT. Trimming cost V 8 bases and J 5 bases, with 19 bases left between them. CDR3 loop: CASASLEGPHEQYF. The CDR3, as DNA: TGTGCCAGCGCCTCTTTGGAGGGTCCCCACGAGCAGTACTTC.

The V gene is TRBV10-3, the J gene TRBJ2-5; D may be TRBD2 (6 bases). Trimming left V 3 bases short and J 5 bases short, with 13 bases between. Looked up from germline, CDR1 is ENHRY and CDR2 is SYGVKD. The length of the CDR3 is 14 residues. The CDR3 region is CAISEDGGVETQYF. DNA of the CDR3: TGTGCCATCAGTGAAGATGGAGGGGTTGAGACCCAGTACTTC.

In its sample, this clonotype was seen a few times. The chain links TRBV29-1 to TRBJ2-1, with 7 bases that match TRBD1. The trim removed 7 bases at V and 9 bases at J, leaving 18 bases unmatched. CDR3 length equals 15 residues. Looked up from germline, CDR1 is SQVTM and CDR2 is ANQGSEA. CDR3 in DNA: TGCAGCGCTTTTACAGGGGTTAGTTCTTCAGGTGAGCAGTTCTTC. Translating gives CSAFTGVSSSGEQFF.

The rearrangement joins TRBV4-2 to TRBJ2-7; the match to TRBD2 covers 8 bases. V was pared by 0 bases and J by 4 bases, with 5 bases of the junction left unmatched. Germline V gene data show CDR1 as LGHNA and CDR2 as YNFKEQ. The CDR3 totals 15 residues. CDR3 sequence (DNA): TGTGCCAGCAGCCAAGATGTGGCGGGAGGATACGAGCAGTACTTC. Translation gives CASSQDVAGGYEQYF.

The chain links TRBV24-1 to TRBJ2-5; no clear D gene. Per the germline V gene, CDR1 is KGHDR and CDR2 is SFDVKD. V lost 2 bases to trimming and J lost 0 bases, with 12 bases between them. CDR3 size: 16 residues. The CDR3 sequence is CATSDSATRYQETQYF. Here the CDR3 DNA reads TGTGCCACCAGTGATTCTGCGACCAGGTACCAAGAGACCCAGTACTTC.

This chain joins TRBV5-1 and TRBJ2-2; no definite D call. The CDR3 has 12 amino acids. V was pared by 6 bases and J by 2 bases, with 5 bases between. Germline assignment: CDR1 SGHRS and CDR2 YFSETQ. The CDR3 nucleotides are TGCGCCAGCACCTCAAACACCGGGGAGCTGTTTTTT. Protein: CASTSNTGELFF.

This clonotype was counted only a few times. The rearrangement links TRBV6-2 or TRBV6-3 to TRBJ1-2, with D perhaps TRBD1 (5 bases). The CDR3 extends over 12 amino acids. The ends were cut back, 4 bases at V and 4 bases at J, with 7 bases in the middle. CDR1 is MNHEY, CDR2 SVGEGT, per germline. The CDR3 sequence is CASSFDSYGYTF. As DNA, the CDR3 is TGTGCCAGCAGTTTCGACAGCTATGGCTACACCTTC.

The chain joins TRBV12-3 or TRBV12-4 to TRBJ2-5; 10 bases match TRBD2. V lost 5 bases, J lost 5 bases, and 5 bases stayed unmatched. The CDR3 length is 14 residues. This chain's CDR3 is CASSPPTSGETQYF. In DNA form, the CDR3 reads TGTGCCAGCAGTCCACCGACTAGCGGGGAGACCCAGTACTTC.

The chain links TRBV19 to TRBJ2-1; 8 bases line up with TRBD2. Germline V CDR1 and CDR2: LNHDA, SQIVND (reference sequence). The CDR3 consists of 15 residues. The junction had 5 bases not matched to a gene; V was cut back by 3 bases and J by 4 bases. CDR3 in amino acids: CASSMSTSGYNEQFF. CDR3 nucleotides: TGTGCCAGTAGTATGTCAACTAGCGGTTACAATGAGCAGTTCTTC.

This clonotype showed up just a few times. The chain joins TRBV6-2 or TRBV6-3 to TRBJ2-3, with D perhaps TRBD2 (5 bases). V shed 0 bases and J shed 0 bases, with 7 bases lying between them. The CDR3 is 15 residues long. The germline CDR1 and CDR2 sequences are MNHEY and SVGEGT. The CDR3: CASSYSGGSTDTQYF. The DNA of the CDR3 is TGTGCCAGCAGTTACTCTGGCGGGAGCACAGATACGCAGTATTTT.

The CDR3 loop is CASSFYWDFQPYEQYV. Written as DNA, the CDR3 is TGTGCCAGCAGTTTTTACTGGGACTTTCAACCCTACGAGCAGTACGTC. J is TRBJ2-4 and V is TRBV12-3 or TRBV12-4, with D perhaps matching TRBD2 (6 bases). Near its end, the DNA agrees better with TRBJ2-7, so the J call may be wrong. CDR3 length equals 16 residues.